In this sample, the clone carrying this TCR beta chain turned up a few times. Antigen: not known. A CD45RO/CCR7/CD25/CD127/CD95/CD27 panel sorted naive, central memory, regulatory and stem cell-like memory CD4+ cells. Purities over 98% were achieved in all sorted populations. The ends lost 7 bases at V and 5 bases at J; junction bases unmatched: 10. There are 15 residues in the CDR3. In germline, CDR1 is SGHNT, CDR2 YYREEE (reference sequence). The sample comes from a study of beta chain features in type 1 diabetes. Study summary: The study found patients and healthy donors alike in age, gender and cell yields.

Study-wide results and caveats: It was among patients, rather than healthy donors, that naive, central memory and Treg TCRB repertoires appeared more similar. TCRB CDR3 length was moderately but significantly reduced in all four CD4+ subsets of Type 1 diabetes patients.

Every isolated RNA sample was fully reverse transcribed, so sequencing captured expressed TCRB transcripts. TCRdb keeps only in-frame clones here, not all; method: immunoSEQ multiplex PCR. The sample holds a few hundred thousand clones, approximately 16% seen once. The sequenced sample consisted of naive CD4+ T cells from blood. The gene calls are TRBV5-4 and TRBJ2-7; 12 bases match TRBD2. The source is a man aged 18 to 29 with type 1 diabetes. The CDR3 nucleotides read TGTGCCAGCTACCAACGGACTAGCGGGGTTCACGAGCAGTACTTC. Protein sequence: CASYQRTSGVHEQYF.